The TCR beta chain described here comes from a study of blood T cell repertoires in COVID-19 (TCRdb year 2020). Background on the whole study: Samples from collaborators originated in the United States, Italy and Spain and spanned both the acute and convalescent phases of COVID-19. The material from the prospective study consisted of cDNA or gDNA derived from T cells, B-cell-depleted T cells, or PBMCs. Subjects who had been exposed to COVID-19, were actively infected with it, or had recovered from it provided the deeply sampled blood TCRbeta repertoires that made up the dataset. The repertoires were released in a freely available public database meant as a resource for research on the immune response to SARS-CoV-2. Samples came from the ongoing ImmuneRACE study (first 160 participants) plus 1,254 subjects from 6 global collaborators. Nearly every sample came with metadata listing a de-identified subject ID, COVID-19 status, age in years and sex. Where available, HLA class I and class II types were obtained from metadata supplied by the sample provider rather than from assay-based typing.

Notes on this clone: There is no known antigen for this receptor. No much larger clonotype is one base removed from it; base qualities were not supplied.

Overall study results and their limits: Clinical and demographic metadata were provided uncurated, with the amount varying by source and participant.

The germline V gene yields MNHEY for CDR1 and SVGAGI for CDR2. Compared with germline, V lacks 4 bases and J lacks 10 bases; bases without a gene match: 6. The CDR3 numbers 12 residues from cysteine through phenylalanine. The CDR3 DNA has 36 bases and is translated from base 1. The immunoSEQ Assay, a bias-controlled multiplex PCR, was used to amplify TCRbeta CDR3 regions from genomic DNA. Under the source paper's analysis protocol: The number of nucleated cells in each sample was estimated from the amplification of reference gene primers within the assay. Sequence reads were collapsed and filtered to measure the absolute abundance of every unique TCRbeta CDR3 rearrangement. For each sample, productive Simpson clonality was calculated as the square root of Simpson's diversity index across productive rearrangements. Held by TCRdb, this immuneACCESS table contains in-frame sequences only and omits some clones. Under half of the omission traces to an unresolved V gene where checked; the cause of the rest is unknown. V, J and clone size were drawn from that table, and D and trimming were deduced from the DNA. The sample data list more than 95,000 clones, and roughly 85% of these were observed just once. The ten largest clones take up 3.2% of the sample.

In Seattle, one collaborating source enrolled patients while the infection was active and tracked those patients longitudinally over the course of disease. Each collaborating institution followed its own protocols to collect whole blood in K2EDTA tubes. For TCRbeta analysis, collaborators shipped samples in one of three forms: frozen whole blood, isolated PBMCs, or DNA extracted from either of those sample types. The TCR was taken from a woman aged 80 or over with COVID-19, enrolled during active disease. The chain couples TRBV6-5 to TRBJ1-1, and 7 junctional nucleotides match TRBD1. Sequencing used peripheral blood. This receptor has the CDR3 CASSFTGERAFF. The bases are TGTGCCAGCAGTTTTACAGGGGAAAGAGCTTTCTTT.